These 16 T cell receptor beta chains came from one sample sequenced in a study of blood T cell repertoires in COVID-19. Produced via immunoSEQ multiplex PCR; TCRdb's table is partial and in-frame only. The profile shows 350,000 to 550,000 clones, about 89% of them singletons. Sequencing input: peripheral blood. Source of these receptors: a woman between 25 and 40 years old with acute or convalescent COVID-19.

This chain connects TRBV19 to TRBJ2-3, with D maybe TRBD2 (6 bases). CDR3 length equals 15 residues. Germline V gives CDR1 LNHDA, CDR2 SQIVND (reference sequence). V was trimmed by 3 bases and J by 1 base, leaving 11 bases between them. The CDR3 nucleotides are TGTGCCAGTAGTATGGAGGGTTTTCGCACAGATACGCAGTATTTT. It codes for CASSMEGFRTDTQYF.

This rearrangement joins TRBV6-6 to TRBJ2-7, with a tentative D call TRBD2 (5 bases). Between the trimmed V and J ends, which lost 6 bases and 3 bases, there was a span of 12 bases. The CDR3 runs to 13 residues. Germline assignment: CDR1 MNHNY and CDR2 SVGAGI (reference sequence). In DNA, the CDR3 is TGTGCCAGCAGATCGACTAATTTCTACGAGCAGTACTTC. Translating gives CASRSTNFYEQYF.

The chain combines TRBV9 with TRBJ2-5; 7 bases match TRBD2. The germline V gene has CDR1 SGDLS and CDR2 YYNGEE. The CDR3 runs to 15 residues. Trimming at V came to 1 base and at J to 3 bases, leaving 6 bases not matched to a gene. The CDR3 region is CASSVLGLAEETQYF. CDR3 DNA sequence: TGTGCCAGCAGCGTATTAGGGCTAGCGGAAGAGACCCAGTACTTC.

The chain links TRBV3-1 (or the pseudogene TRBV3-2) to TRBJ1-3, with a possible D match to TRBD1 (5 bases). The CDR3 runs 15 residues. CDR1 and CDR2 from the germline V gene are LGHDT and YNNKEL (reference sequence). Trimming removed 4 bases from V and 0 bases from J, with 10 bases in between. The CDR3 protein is CASSRQRISGNTIYF. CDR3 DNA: TGTGCCAGCAGCCGACAGCGCATCTCTGGAAACACCATATATTTT.

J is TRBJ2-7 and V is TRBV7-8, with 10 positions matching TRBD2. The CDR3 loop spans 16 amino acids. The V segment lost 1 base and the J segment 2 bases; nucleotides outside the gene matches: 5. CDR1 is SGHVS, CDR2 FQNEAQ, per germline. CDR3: CASSLVVLAGTYEQYF. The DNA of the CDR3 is TGTGCCAGCAGCTTAGTTGTACTAGCGGGGACCTACGAGCAGTACTTC. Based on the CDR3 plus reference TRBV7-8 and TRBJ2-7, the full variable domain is GAGVSQSPRYKVAKRGQDVALRCDPISGHVSLFWYQQALGQGPEFLTYFQNEAQLDKSGLPSDRFFAERPEGSVSTLKIQRTQQEDSAVYLCASSLVVLAGTYEQYFGPGTRLTVT.

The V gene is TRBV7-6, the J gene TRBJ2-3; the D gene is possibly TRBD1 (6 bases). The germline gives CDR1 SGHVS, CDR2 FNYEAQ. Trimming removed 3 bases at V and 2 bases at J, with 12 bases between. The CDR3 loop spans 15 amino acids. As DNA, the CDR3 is TGTGCCAGCAGCTTCGACAGGACCCTCACAGATACGCAGTATTTT. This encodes CASSFDRTLTDTQYF.

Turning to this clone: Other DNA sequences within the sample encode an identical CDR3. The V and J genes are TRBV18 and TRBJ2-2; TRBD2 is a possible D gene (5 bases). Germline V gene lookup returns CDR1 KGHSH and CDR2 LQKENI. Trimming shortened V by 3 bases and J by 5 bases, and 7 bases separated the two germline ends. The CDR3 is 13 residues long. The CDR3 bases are TGTGCCAGCTCACCGACGGGAACCGGGGAGCTGTTTTTT. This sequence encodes CASSPTGTGELFF.

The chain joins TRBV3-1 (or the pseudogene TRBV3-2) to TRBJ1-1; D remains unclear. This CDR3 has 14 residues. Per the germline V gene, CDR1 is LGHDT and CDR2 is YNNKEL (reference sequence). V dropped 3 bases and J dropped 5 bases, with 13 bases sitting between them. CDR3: CASSHQGRVTEAFF. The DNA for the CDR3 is TGTGCCAGCAGCCATCAAGGGAGGGTGACTGAAGCTTTCTTT.

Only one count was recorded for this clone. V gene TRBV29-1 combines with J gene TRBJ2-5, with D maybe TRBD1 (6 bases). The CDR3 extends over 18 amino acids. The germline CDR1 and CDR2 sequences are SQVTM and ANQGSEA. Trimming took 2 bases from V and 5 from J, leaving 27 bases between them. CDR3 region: CSVEKIPGHQLTEETQYF. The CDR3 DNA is TGCAGCGTTGAAAAGATACCGGGACACCAATTAACAGAGGAGACCCAGTACTTC.

The CDR3 here is CASSPGTGHLAGYTF. CDR3 coding DNA: TGTGCCAGCAGCCCTGGGACAGGCCACCTCGCTGGCTACACCTTC. J is TRBJ1-2 and V is TRBV11-1; the match to TRBD1 covers 8 bases. The CDR3 totals 15 residues. V lost 5 bases and J lost 7; bases outside the gene matches: 12. Germline lookup yields CDR1 SGHAT and CDR2 FQDESV (reference sequence).

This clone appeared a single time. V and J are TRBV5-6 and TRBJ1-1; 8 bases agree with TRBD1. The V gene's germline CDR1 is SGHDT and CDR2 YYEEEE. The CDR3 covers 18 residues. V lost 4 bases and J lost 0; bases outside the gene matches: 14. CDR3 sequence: CASSVGGTGGRVNTEAFF. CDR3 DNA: TGTGCCAGCAGCGTAGGTGGGACAGGAGGTCGGGTGAACACTGAAGCTTTCTTT.

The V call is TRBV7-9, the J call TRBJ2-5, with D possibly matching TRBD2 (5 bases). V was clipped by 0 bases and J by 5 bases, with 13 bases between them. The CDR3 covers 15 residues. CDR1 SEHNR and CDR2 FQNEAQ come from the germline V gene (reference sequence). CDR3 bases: TGTGCCAGCAGCTTAGCGGACCGGCGGGTGGAGACCCAGTACTTC. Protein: CASSLADRRVETQYF.

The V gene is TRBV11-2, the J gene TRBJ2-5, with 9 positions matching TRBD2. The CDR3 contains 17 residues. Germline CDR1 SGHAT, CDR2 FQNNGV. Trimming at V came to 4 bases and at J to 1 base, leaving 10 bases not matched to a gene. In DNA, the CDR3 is TGTGCCAGCAGCTCGTCACTAAGCGGGGGGACCCAAGAGACCCAGTACTTC. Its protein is CASSSSLSGGTQETQYF.

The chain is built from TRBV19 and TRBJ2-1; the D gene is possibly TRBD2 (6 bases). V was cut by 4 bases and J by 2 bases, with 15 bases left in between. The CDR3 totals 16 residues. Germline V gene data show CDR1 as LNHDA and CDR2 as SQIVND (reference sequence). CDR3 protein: CASSRPRGGTYNEQFF. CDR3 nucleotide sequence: TGTGCCAGTAGTAGGCCACGTGGGGGGACCTACAATGAGCAGTTCTTC.

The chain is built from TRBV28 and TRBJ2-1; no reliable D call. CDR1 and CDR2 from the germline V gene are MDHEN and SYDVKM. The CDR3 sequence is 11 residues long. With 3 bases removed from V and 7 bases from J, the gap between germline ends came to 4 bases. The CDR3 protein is CASSFRNEQFF. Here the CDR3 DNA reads TGTGCCAGCAGTTTCCGGAATGAGCAGTTCTTC.

CDR3 in amino acids: CASSKGVGETEAFF. The CDR3 DNA reads as TGTGCCAGCAGCAAGGGGGTGGGGGAAACTGAAGCTTTCTTT. This sequence joins TRBV6-5 and TRBJ1-1; D perhaps matches TRBD1 (6 bases). The V end was cut by 6 bases, the J end by 5 bases, with 16 bases between. The CDR3 totals 14 residues. Germline V lookup: CDR1 MNHEY, CDR2 SVGAGI.